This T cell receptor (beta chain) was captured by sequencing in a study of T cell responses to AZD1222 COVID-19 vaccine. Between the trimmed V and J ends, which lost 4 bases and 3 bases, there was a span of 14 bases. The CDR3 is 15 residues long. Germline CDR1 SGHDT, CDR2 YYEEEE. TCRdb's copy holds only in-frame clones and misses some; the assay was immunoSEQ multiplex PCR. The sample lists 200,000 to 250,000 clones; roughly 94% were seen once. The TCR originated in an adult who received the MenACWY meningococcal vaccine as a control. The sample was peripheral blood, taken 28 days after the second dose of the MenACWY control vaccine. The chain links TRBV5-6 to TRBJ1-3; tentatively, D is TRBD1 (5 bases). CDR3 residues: CASSPNTRVGNTIYF. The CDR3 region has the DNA TGTGCCAGCAGCCCTAACACCAGGGTTGGAAACACCATATATTTT.